The 6 T cell receptor beta chains reported below all come from one sample, sequenced in a study of regulatory T cells in long-lasting Graves disease. To make TCR beta libraries, researchers used iRepertoire HTBI primers and Arm-PCR of CDR3 regions. Using its own MiXCR run on the multiplex PCR reads, TCRdb lists one record per CDR3 protein. The sample includes roughly 400,000 distinct CDR3 sequences, 16% of them seen just once. This sample's time point: newly diagnosed GD, antithyroid drugs for less than 3 months. The TCR library was made from RNA that had been extracted from PBMCs in TRIzol. Separately, the same data were catalogued under a study of T cells in Graves' hyperthyroidism and ophthalmopathy.

The sample here was peripheral blood mononuclear cells (PBMCs), taken at new diagnosis, from a patient treated with antithyroid drugs. These receptors all stem from a woman aged 18 to 35 with Graves disease.

This clonotype was observed a few times. The rearrangement uses TRBV6-1 and TRBJ1-2; a weak D match, TRBD1 (6 bases). Trimming stripped 6 bases from V and 2 bases from J, with 19 bases between. Germline lookup yields CDR1 MNHNS and CDR2 SASEGT. The CDR3 has 16 residues. CDR3 bases: TGTGCCAGCAGAACAGGGTTCGGGGGACTGAACTATGGCTACACCTTC. It encodes CASRTGFGGLNYGYTF.

Many counts were recorded for this clonotype. This chain uses TRBV20-1 with TRBJ2-1, with 7 positions matching TRBD2. V was pared by 0 bases and J by 4 bases, with 3 bases of the junction left unmatched. Germline assignment: CDR1 DFQATT and CDR2 SNEGSKA (reference sequence). This CDR3 is 14 amino acids long. CDR3 sequence (DNA): TGCAGTGCTAGAGATGCAGCGGGATACAATGAGCAGTTCTTC. Protein: CSARDAAGYNEQFF.

This clonotype was counted between two and nine times. CDR3 amino acids: CARDREFGYTF. CDR3 nucleotide sequence: TGTGCCAGAGACAGGGAATTTGGCTACACCTTC. This rearrangement joins TRBV7-9 to TRBJ1-2; 7 positions match TRBD1. The germline gives CDR1 SEHNR, CDR2 FQNEAQ (reference sequence). The CDR3 covers 11 residues. Germline trimming cut 9 bases from V and 7 bases from J; bases unmatched to any gene: 5.

As concerns this clonotype: A much larger clone sits a single nucleotide away, making a read error possible. The chain's CDR3 is CASSYSGEKLHYEQYF. The DNA of the CDR3 is TGTGCCAGCAGTTACTCCGGGGAAAAGCTCCACTACGAGCAGTACTTC. This chain links TRBV28 with TRBJ2-7, with D possibly TRBD2 on 5 matching bases. Trimming left V 4 bases short and J 3 bases short, with 19 bases between. Germline CDR1 reads MDHEN; CDR2 reads SYDVKM. The CDR3 covers 16 residues.

Of note for this clonotype: Given a much more abundant clone one base away, this may be a read error. J is TRBJ2-7 and V is TRBV27; 7 positions agree with TRBD2. The germline V gene encodes CDR1 MNHEY and CDR2 SMNVEV (reference sequence). CDR3 length equals 15 residues. Trimming cost V 2 bases and J 1 base; bases outside gene matches: 5. DNA of the CDR3: TGTGCCAGCAGTTTAGCGGCGGGAGTGTCCTACGAGCAGTACTTC. Its protein product is CASSLAAGVSYEQYF.

Ten or more counts support this clonotype. Its ends do not fully match the called genes, so a read error is possible. The V gene is TRBV6-1, the J gene TRBJ2-7; 8 positions match TRBD1. Germline V gene lookup returns CDR1 MNHNS and CDR2 SASEGT. The CDR3 consists of 13 residues. The CDR3, as DNA: TGTGCCAGGGGACAGGCGAACTCCTGCGAGCAGTACTTC. Translation: CARGQANSCEQYF.